This T cell receptor (beta chain) was recorded in a study of neoadjuvant anti-PD-1 for oral cavity cancer. Trimming removed 2 bases from V and 6 bases from J, with 11 bases in between. The germline CDR1 and CDR2 sequences are SGHNT and YYREEE (reference sequence). The CDR3 spans 13 residues. PBMC libraries mostly used around 500 ng of input genomic DNA, with six replicates per sample. Only in-frame clones appear in the TCRdb table, and some are missing; sequencing was by immunoSEQ multiplex PCR. The sample lists about 14,000 clones, roughly 70% seen once, with roughly 2% in the top ten. The J gene is TRBJ1-2, the V gene TRBV5-4; D unresolved. The starting material was PBMCs, obtained before nivolumab (anti-PD-1) treatment. This clonotype was obtained from a person between 40 and 85 years old with oral cavity squamous cell carcinoma. CDR3 DNA sequence: TGTGCCAGCAGCTTTGGAACCCGGGATGGCTACACCTTC. It translates to CASSFGTRDGYTF.